A selection of T cell receptor beta chains follows, all from one sample in a study of naive and memory T cell subsets. TCRdb analysed the UMI-ligation and nested PCR reads with MiXCR anew, one entry per CDR3 protein. The sample has about 34,000 distinct CDR3 sequences, about a fifth seen once. The sequenced sample consisted of effector memory CD4+ T cells from blood. The receptor source for this set is a human donor in good health. Each CDR3 is given with its conserved first and last residue. A D gene is named only where the DNA matches it firmly. The listing skips clone size in some rows; elsewhere it reads once, few, many or a size class.

V: TRBV29-1
J: TRBJ2-2
D: NA
size: NA
DNA: TGCAGCGTTGTGGGTAGGAACACCGGGGAGCTGTTTTTT
CDR3: CSVVGRNTGELFF

V: TRBV20-1
J: TRBJ2-7
D: NA
size: few
DNA: TGCAGTGCTAGAGATTGGGCTAGTCCCGACGGCGAGCAGTACTTC
CDR3: CSARDWASPDGEQYF

V: TRBV20-1
J: TRBJ2-1
D: TRBD2
size: NA
DNA: TGCAGTGCTAGGAGACTAGCGGGGAGCGGTAATGAGCAGTTCTTC
CDR3: CSARRLAGSGNEQFF

V: TRBV6-6
J: TRBJ2-7
D: NA
size: NA
DNA: TGTGCCAGCAGTCTCGACAAGACCTACGAGCAGTACTTC
CDR3: CASSLDKTYEQYF

V: TRBV7-8
J: TRBJ1-6
D: NA
size: few
DNA: TGTGCCAGCAGCTTAGTTTGGCAGGGAGGTTCACCCCTCCACTTT
CDR3: CASSLVWQGGSPLHF

V: TRBV4-1
J: TRBJ2-7
D: TRBD2
size: many
DNA: TGCGCCAGCAGCCAAGATTTTCGAAGACTAGCAAGCTACGAGCAGTACTTC
CDR3: CASSQDFRRLASYEQYF

V: TRBV7-8
J: TRBJ1-1
D: TRBD1
size: NA
DNA: TGTGCCAGCAGCCCCGGACAGGGGGCTGACACTGAAGCTTTCTTT
CDR3: CASSPGQGADTEAFF

V: TRBV7-2
J: TRBJ1-5
D: NA
size: NA
DNA: TGTGCCAGCAGCCGCAGGGAGTACAATCAGCCCCAGCATTTT
CDR3: CASSRREYNQPQHF

V: TRBV11-3
J: TRBJ2-1
D: NA
size: NA
DNA: TGTGCCAGCAGCGGGGGTCCCTCCCGGCTAGCCGGCAATGAGCAGTTCTTC
CDR3: CASSGGPSRLAGNEQFF

V: TRBV18
J: TRBJ2-3
D: NA
size: few
DNA: TGTGCCAGCTCACAACAGGCGGATACGCAGTATTTT
CDR3: CASSQQADTQYF

V: TRBV7-8
J: TRBJ2-6
D: NA
size: NA
DNA: TGTGCCAGCAGCTTAGGTCGGGGCTCTGGGGCCAACGTCCTGACTTTC
CDR3: CASSLGRGSGANVLTF

V: TRBV7-9
J: TRBJ2-1
D: NA
size: few
DNA: TGTGCCAGCAGCTTCTTAGGGATTAGCAATGAGCAGTTCTTC
CDR3: CASSFLGISNEQFF

V: TRBV29-1
J: TRBJ2-5
D: NA
size: NA
DNA: TGCAGCGTTGGCCCTTTTGCGGGGACGGAGACCCAGTACTTC
CDR3: CSVGPFAGTETQYF

V: TRBV15
J: TRBJ1-2
D: TRBD1
size: NA
DNA: TGTGCCACCAGCAGAGATCCGGACAGGGTCAGCGGCTACACCTTC
CDR3: CATSRDPDRVSGYTF

V: TRBV27
J: TRBJ1-2
D: TRBD1
size: NA
DNA: TGTGCCAGCAGTCCCCGGACAGGGGTAAACTATGGCTACACCTTC
CDR3: CASSPRTGVNYGYTF

V: TRBV6-1
J: TRBJ1-5
D: TRBD1
size: many
DNA: TGTGCCAGCAGGCTACAGGGGGATAGCAATCAGCCCCAGCATTTT
CDR3: CASRLQGDSNQPQHF

V: TRBV10-2
J: TRBJ2-5
D: NA
size: NA
DNA: TGCGCCACCTCCAGACAGCGCCAAGAGACCCAGTACTTC
CDR3: CATSRQRQETQYF

V: TRBV6-5
J: TRBJ1-1
D: TRBD1
size: many
DNA: TGTGCCAGCAGTTACCGCAATACAGGGGGCCGCACTGAAGCTTTCTTT
CDR3: CASSYRNTGGRTEAFF

V: TRBV24-1
J: TRBJ2-6
D: NA
size: many
DNA: TGTGCCACCAGTGATGCGACGCGCTCTGGGGCCAACGTCCTGACTTTC
CDR3: CATSDATRSGANVLTF

V: TRBV28
J: TRBJ2-1
D: TRBD2
size: NA
DNA: TGTGCCAGCAGTTCCGGCGGGACTAGCGGGATGGATGAGCAGTTCTTC
CDR3: CASSSGGTSGMDEQFF

V: TRBV4-1
J: TRBJ2-1
D: TRBD2
size: few
DNA: TGCGCCAGCAGCCAAGATGGACTAGCGGGAACAAATGAGCAGTTCTTC
CDR3: CASSQDGLAGTNEQFF

V: TRBV20-1
J: TRBJ2-3
D: NA
size: NA
DNA: TGCAGTGCTAGGGAAGGTTGGGTTTACAGGGCAGGCCCCACAGATACGCAGTATTTT
CDR3: CSAREGWVYRAGPTDTQYF

V: TRBV28
J: TRBJ2-5
D: NA
size: NA
DNA: TGTGCCAGCAAGACAAAAGAGACCCAGTACTTC
CDR3: CASKTKETQYF